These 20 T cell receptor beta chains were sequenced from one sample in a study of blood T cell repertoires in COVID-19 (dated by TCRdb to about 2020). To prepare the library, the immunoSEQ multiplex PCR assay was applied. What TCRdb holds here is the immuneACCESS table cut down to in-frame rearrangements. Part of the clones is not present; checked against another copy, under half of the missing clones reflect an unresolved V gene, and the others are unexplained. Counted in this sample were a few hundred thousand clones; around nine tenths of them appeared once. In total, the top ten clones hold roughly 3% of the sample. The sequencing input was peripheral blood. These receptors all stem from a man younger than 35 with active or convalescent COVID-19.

The CDR3, as DNA: TGTGCCAGCAGGACAGGAACGAGGGCTTTTAACTATGGCTACACCTTC. This translates into CASRTGTRAFNYGYTF. This chain links TRBV5-4 with TRBJ1-2; tentative D call: TRBD1 (6 bases). Trimming took 5 bases from V and 1 from J, leaving 18 bases between them. Per the germline V gene, CDR1 is SGHNT and CDR2 is YYREEE (reference sequence). This CDR3 is 16 amino acids long.

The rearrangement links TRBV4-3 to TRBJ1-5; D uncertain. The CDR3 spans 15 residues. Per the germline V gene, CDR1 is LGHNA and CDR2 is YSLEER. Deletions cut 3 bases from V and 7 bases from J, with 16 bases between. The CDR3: CASSHDLVEGQPQHF. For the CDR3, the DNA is TGCGCCAGCAGCCACGACCTTGTCGAGGGCCAGCCCCAGCATTTT.

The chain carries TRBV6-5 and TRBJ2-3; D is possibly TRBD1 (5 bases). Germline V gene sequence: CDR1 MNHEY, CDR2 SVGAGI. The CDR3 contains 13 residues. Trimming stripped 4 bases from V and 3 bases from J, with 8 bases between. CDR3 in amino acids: CASSSAGTDTQYF. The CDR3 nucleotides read TGTGCCAGCAGTTCGGCAGGGACAGATACGCAGTATTTT.

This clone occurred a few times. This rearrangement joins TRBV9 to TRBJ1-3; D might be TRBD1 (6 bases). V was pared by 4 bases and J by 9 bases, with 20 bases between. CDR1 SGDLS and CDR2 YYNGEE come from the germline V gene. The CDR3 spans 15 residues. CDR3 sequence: CASSPLADTRGTIYF. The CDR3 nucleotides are TGTGCCAGCAGCCCTTTGGCGGACACCAGGGGCACCATATATTTT.

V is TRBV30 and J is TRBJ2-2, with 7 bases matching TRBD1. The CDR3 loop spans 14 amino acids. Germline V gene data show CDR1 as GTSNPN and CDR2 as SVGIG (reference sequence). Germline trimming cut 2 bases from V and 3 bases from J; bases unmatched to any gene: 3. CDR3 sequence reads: CAWSPTGYTGELFF. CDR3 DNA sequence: TGTGCCTGGAGTCCGACAGGGTACACCGGGGAGCTGTTTTTT.

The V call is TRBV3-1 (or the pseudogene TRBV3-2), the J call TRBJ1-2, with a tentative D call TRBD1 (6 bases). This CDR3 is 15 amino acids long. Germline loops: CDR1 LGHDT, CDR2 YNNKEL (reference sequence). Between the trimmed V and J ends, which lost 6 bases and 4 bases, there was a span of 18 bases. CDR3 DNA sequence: TGTGCCAGCAGACCAAGTGGGGAGACAGGCTATGGCTACACCTTC. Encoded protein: CASRPSGETGYGYTF.

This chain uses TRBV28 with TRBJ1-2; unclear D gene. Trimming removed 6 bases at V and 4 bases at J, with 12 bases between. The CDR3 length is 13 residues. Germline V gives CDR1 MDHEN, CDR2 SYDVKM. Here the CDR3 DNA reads TGTGCCAGCAGCCCTCTGGGCCCCTATGGCTACACCTTC. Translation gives CASSPLGPYGYTF.

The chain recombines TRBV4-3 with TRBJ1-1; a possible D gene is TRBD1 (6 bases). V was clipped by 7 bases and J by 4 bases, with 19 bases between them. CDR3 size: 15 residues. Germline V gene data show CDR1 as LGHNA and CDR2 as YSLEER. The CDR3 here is CASKTAAGAVTEAFF. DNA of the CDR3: TGCGCCAGCAAAACCGCTGCGGGGGCGGTCACTGAAGCTTTCTTT.

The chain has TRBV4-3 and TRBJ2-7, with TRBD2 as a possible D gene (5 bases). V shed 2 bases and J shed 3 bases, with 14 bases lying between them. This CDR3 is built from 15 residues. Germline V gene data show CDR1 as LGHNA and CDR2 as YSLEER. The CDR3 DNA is TGCGCCAGCAGCCAATTCCCAAACGGGAACTACGAGCAGTACTTC. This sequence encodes CASSQFPNGNYEQYF.

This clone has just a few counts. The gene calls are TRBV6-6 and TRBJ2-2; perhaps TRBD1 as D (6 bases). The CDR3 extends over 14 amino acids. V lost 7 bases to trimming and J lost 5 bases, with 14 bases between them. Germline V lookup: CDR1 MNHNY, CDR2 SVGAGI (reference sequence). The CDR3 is CASTLTGYTGELFF. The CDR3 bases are TGTGCCAGCACTCTGACAGGCTATACCGGGGAGCTGTTTTTT.

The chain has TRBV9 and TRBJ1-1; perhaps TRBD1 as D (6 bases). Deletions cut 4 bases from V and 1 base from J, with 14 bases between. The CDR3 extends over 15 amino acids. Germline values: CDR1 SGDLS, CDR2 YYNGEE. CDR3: CASSPRTAQNTEAFF. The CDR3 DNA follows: TGTGCCAGCAGCCCCAGGACAGCGCAGAACACTGAAGCTTTCTTT.

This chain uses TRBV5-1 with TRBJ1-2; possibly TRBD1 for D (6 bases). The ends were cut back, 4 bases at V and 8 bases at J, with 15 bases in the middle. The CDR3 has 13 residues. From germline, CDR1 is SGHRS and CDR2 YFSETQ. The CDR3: CASSPDRTRGYTF. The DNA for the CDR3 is TGCGCCAGCAGCCCAGACAGGACCAGGGGCTACACCTTC. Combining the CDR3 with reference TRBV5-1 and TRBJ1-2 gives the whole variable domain KAGVTQTPRYLIKTRGQQVTLSCSPISGHRSVSWYQQTPGQGLQFLFEYFSETQRNKGNFPGRFSGRQFSNSRSEMNVSTLELGDSALYLCASSPDRTRGYTFGSGTRLTVV.

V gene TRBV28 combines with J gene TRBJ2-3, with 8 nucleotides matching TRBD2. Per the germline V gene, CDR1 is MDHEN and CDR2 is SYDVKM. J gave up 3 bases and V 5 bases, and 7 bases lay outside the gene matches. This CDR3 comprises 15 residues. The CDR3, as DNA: TGTGCCAGCAGTCCCCCCCCGGGGGGGACAGATACGCAGTATTTT. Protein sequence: CASSPPPGGTDTQYF.

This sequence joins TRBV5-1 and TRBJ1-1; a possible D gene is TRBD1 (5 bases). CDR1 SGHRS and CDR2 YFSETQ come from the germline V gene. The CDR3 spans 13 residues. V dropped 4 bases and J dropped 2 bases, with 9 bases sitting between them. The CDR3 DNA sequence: TGCGCCAGCAGCGGGGGGATTAACACTGAAGCTTTCTTT. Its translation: CASSGGINTEAFF.

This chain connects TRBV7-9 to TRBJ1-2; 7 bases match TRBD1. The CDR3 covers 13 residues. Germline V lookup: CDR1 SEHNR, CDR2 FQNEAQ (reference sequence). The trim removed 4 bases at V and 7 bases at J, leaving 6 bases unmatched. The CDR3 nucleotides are TGTGCCAGCAGCTCTGACAGGGCAGGTGGCTACACCTTC. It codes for CASSSDRAGGYTF.

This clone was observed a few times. The CDR3 is CASSSAPTGVVGELFF. The CDR3 DNA is TGTGCCAGCAGCTCCGCGCCGACAGGGGTGGTCGGGGAGCTGTTTTTT. The chain links TRBV5-4 to TRBJ2-2; TRBD1 matches 8 bases. Losses at the gene ends were 3 bases for V and 7 bases for J; bases not matched to a gene: 11. Germline V gene lookup returns CDR1 SGHNT and CDR2 YYREEE (reference sequence). The CDR3 runs to 16 residues.

CDR3 sequence: CASSQDSFLYGYTF. In DNA, the CDR3 is TGTGCCAGCAGCCAAGATAGTTTCTTATATGGCTACACCTTC. V is TRBV3-1 (or the pseudogene TRBV3-2) and J is TRBJ1-2; no firm D call. This CDR3 is built from 14 residues. V dropped 0 bases and J dropped 5 bases, with 10 bases sitting between them. The V gene's germline CDR1 is LGHDT and CDR2 YNNKEL (reference sequence).

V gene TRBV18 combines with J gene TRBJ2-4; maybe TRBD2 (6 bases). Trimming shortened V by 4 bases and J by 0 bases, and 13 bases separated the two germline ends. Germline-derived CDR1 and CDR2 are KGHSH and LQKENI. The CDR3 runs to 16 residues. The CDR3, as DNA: TGTGCCAGCTCACAAGTGGGGACTTTAGCCAAAAACATTCAGTACTTC. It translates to CASSQVGTLAKNIQYF. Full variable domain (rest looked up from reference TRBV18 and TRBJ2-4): NAGVMQNPRHLVRRRGQEARLRCSPMKGHSHVYWYRQLPEEGLKFMVYLQKENIIDESGMPKERFSAEFPKEGPSILRIQQVVRGDSAAYFCASSQVGTLAKNIQYFGAGTRLSVL.

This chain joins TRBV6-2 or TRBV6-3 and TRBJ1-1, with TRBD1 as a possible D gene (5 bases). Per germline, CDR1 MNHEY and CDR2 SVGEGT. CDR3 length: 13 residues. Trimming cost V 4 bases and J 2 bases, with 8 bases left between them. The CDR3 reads CASSLTENTEAFF. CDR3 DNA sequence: TGTGCCAGCAGTTTGACAGAAAACACTGAAGCTTTCTTT.

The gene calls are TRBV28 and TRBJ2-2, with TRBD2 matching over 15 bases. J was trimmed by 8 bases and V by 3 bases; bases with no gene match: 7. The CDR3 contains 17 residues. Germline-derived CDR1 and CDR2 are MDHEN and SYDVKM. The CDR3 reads CASSLGTSGGPEGELFF. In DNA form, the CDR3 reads TGTGCCAGCAGTTTGGGGACTAGCGGGGGGCCTGAGGGGGAGCTGTTTTTT. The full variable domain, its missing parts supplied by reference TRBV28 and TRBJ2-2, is DVKVTQSSRYLVKRTGEKVFLECVQDMDHENMFWYRQDPGLGLRLIYFSYDVKMKEKGDIPEGYSVSREKKERFSLILESASTNQTSMYLCASSLGTSGGPEGELFFGEGSRLTVL.